One sample yielded the 14 T cell receptor beta chains listed below, sequenced in a study of shared clonotypes between healthy human individuals. Naive CD8 cells were CD45RO-negative, positively selected for CCR7, excluding terminally differentiated effector memory CD45RA+ cells. Profiling relied on immunoSEQ multiplex PCR, and the TCRdb table lists in-frame clones only, not all of them. The sample records approximately 2,200,000 clones, roughly 91% being singletons. Material: naive CD8+ T cells from PBMCs. These receptors were obtained from a man between 18 and 29 years old in good health. Some clones in this sample may be carry-over from other donors' samples.

The genes are TRBV19 and TRBJ1-2; perhaps TRBD1 as D (6 bases). V dropped 2 bases and J dropped 9 bases, with 16 bases sitting between them. Germline values: CDR1 LNHDA, CDR2 SQIVND (reference sequence). The CDR3 extends over 14 amino acids. Here the CDR3 DNA reads TGTGCCAGTAGTATACTGGCCAGGACAGAGCGCTACACCTTC. Amino acids: CASSILARTERYTF.

V is TRBV7-8 and J is TRBJ1-3; D ambiguous. This CDR3 comprises 17 residues. CDR1 SGHVS and CDR2 FQNEAQ come from the germline V gene. The V end was cut by 1 base, the J end by 0 bases, with 13 bases between. The CDR3 loop is CASSLDVRPSSGNTIYF. For the CDR3, the DNA is TGTGCCAGCAGCTTAGATGTCAGGCCCAGCTCTGGAAACACCATATATTTT.

The chain carries TRBV5-6 and TRBJ2-7; either TRBD1 or TRBD2 may supply D (5 bases each). The germline CDR1 and CDR2 sequences are SGHDT and YYEEEE. The CDR3 runs to 13 residues. Trimming took 3 bases from V and 3 from J, leaving 10 bases between them. CDR3 DNA sequence: TGTGCCAGCAGCTGGGACGGGGACTACGAGCAGTACTTC. It is translated as CASSWDGDYEQYF. Together with reference TRBV5-6 and TRBJ2-7, the CDR3 gives the full variable domain: DAGVTQSPTHLIKTRGQQVTLRCSPKSGHDTVSWYQQALGQGPQFIFQYYEEEERQRGNFPDRFSGHQFPNYSSELNVNALLLGDSALYLCASSWDGDYEQYFGPGTRLTVT.

Details on this clone: Other DNA variants within this sample encode the same CDR3. The rearrangement uses TRBV15 and TRBJ2-5, with 8 nucleotides matching TRBD1. V was clipped by 3 bases and J by 1 base; unmatched bases: 4. From germline, CDR1 is LNHNV and CDR2 YYDKDF (reference sequence). The CDR3 is 15 amino acids. CDR3 in DNA: TGTGCCACCAGCAGTAGACAGGGGCCCCAAGAGACCCAGTACTTC. It is translated as CATSSRQGPQETQYF.

In this sample, this clone turned up a few times. The V gene is TRBV19, the J gene TRBJ2-7; D uncertain. CDR1 and CDR2 from the germline V gene are LNHDA and SQIVND (reference sequence). The CDR3 totals 14 residues. Trimming left V 5 bases short and J 5 bases short, with 16 bases between. DNA for the CDR3: TGTGCCAGTAGTGTTCGACACACCCTAGACGAGCAGTACTTC. Its protein product is CASSVRHTLDEQYF.

This clone was counted once. This sequence joins TRBV28 and TRBJ2-5, with 8 bases aligning to TRBD1. The CDR3 totals 14 residues. CDR1 and CDR2 from the germline V gene are MDHEN and SYDVKM. Trimming at V came to 5 bases and at J to 5 bases, leaving 7 bases not matched to a gene. In DNA form, the CDR3 reads TGTGCCAGCAGTGGGGGACAGGATGGGGAGACCCAGTACTTC. Protein: CASSGGQDGETQYF.

The gene calls are TRBV27 and TRBJ1-5; no reliable D call. The V gene lost 3 bases and the J gene lost 6 bases, with 12 bases spanning the gap. This CDR3 spans 14 amino acids. Germline loops: CDR1 MNHEY, CDR2 SMNVEV (reference sequence). The CDR3 DNA sequence: TGTGCCAGCAGTTTGGGAGAGGGCACTCAGCCCCAGCATTTT. It specifies CASSLGEGTQPQHF.

There are a few counts of this clone. The V and J genes are TRBV6-1 and TRBJ1-1; no reliable D call. Germline V CDR1 and CDR2: MNHNS, SASEGT. With 4 bases removed from V and 8 bases from J, the gap between germline ends came to 8 bases. The CDR3 contains 11 residues. Here the CDR3 reads CASSGPGEAFF. In DNA form, the CDR3 reads TGTGCCAGCAGTGGACCGGGAGAAGCTTTCTTT.

V and J are TRBV27 and TRBJ2-6, with TRBD1 matching 8 bases. Germline V gene lookup returns CDR1 MNHEY and CDR2 SMNVEV (reference sequence). This CDR3 comprises 18 residues. Trimming took 4 bases from V and 0 from J; bases not matched to a gene: 8. In nucleotides, the CDR3 is TGTGCCAGCAGTTCACAGGGGGAATCGTACTCTGGGGCCAACGTCCTGACTTTC. Translated: CASSSQGESYSGANVLTF.

The V and J genes are TRBV19 and TRBJ1-4; D is ambiguous. CDR1 and CDR2 from the germline V gene are LNHDA and SQIVND (reference sequence). The CDR3 loop spans 17 amino acids. Trimming removed 7 bases from V and 5 bases from J, with 23 bases in between. CDR3 amino acids: CASTDFRAGGLNEKLFF. The DNA of the CDR3 is TGTGCCAGTACCGATTTTAGGGCCGGCGGATTAAATGAAAAACTGTTTTTT.

About this clone itself: At the DNA level, this CDR3 is encoded by other sequences in the same sample as well. The rearrangement joins TRBV27 to TRBJ1-5, with no clear D. V was pared by 1 base and J by 4 bases, with 5 bases between. The V gene's germline CDR1 is MNHEY and CDR2 SMNVEV (reference sequence). This CDR3 spans 13 amino acids. CDR3 loop: CASSLYVNQPQHF. The CDR3 nucleotides are TGTGCCAGCAGTTTATATGTAAATCAGCCCCAGCATTTT.

There are a few counts of this clone. The rearrangement links TRBV27 to TRBJ2-2, with 8 bases lining up with TRBD2. J was trimmed by 4 bases and V by 6 bases; bases with no gene match: 7. Germline V gives CDR1 MNHEY, CDR2 SMNVEV (reference sequence). The CDR3 runs 15 residues. For the CDR3, the DNA is TGTGCCAGCAGGATCTCAGCGGGAGCCACCGGGGAGCTGTTTTTT. Residues: CASRISAGATGELFF.

The chain combines TRBV6-1 with TRBJ2-3, with 9 positions matching TRBD2. V lost 4 bases to trimming and J lost 5 bases; unmatched junction nucleotides: 10. This CDR3 has 16 amino acids. CDR1 and CDR2 from the germline V gene are MNHNS and SASEGT. CDR3 bases: TGTGCCAGCAGTGGGCCCCTAGCGGGGAGAGTAGATACGCAGTATTTT. Translating it yields CASSGPLAGRVDTQYF.

The chain recombines TRBV2 with TRBJ2-1, with a weak D call TRBD2 (6 bases). CDR1 and CDR2 (germline): SNHLY, FYNNEI. The CDR3 is 15 residues long. Trimming removed 5 bases from V and 2 bases from J, with 13 bases in between. The CDR3: CASSRFAGPYNEQFF. The DNA for the CDR3 is TGTGCCAGCAGTCGTTTCGCGGGACCCTACAATGAGCAGTTCTTC.